This T cell receptor (beta chain) was identified during a study of regulatory T cells in long-lasting Graves disease. The time point here: newly diagnosed GD, antithyroid drugs for less than 3 months. Scientists built the TCR library using RNA that was extracted from PBMCs. Germline CDR1 reads MDHEN; CDR2 reads SYDVKM. V lost 6 bases, J lost 4 bases, and 9 bases stayed unmatched. The CDR3 is 15 residues long. This clonotype was counted at least ten times. HTBI primers from iRepertoire and Arm-PCR of CDR3 regions yielded the TCR beta libraries. Each CDR3 protein gets one entry after TCRdb re-called the multiplex PCR reads with MiXCR. The sample lists a few hundred thousand distinct CDR3 sequences; roughly 18% were seen once. These data also formed part of another study, on T cells in Graves' hyperthyroidism and ophthalmopathy.

The source material was peripheral blood mononuclear cells (PBMCs), sampled at new diagnosis, from a patient treated with antithyroid drugs. The sequence was collected from a woman aged 30 to 39 with Graves disease. This chain connects TRBV28 to TRBJ2-3, with 8 positions matching TRBD1. The CDR3, as DNA: TGTGCCAGCAGGTCAGGCGGACAGGGCGCAGATACGCAGTATTTT. This gives the protein CASRSGGQGADTQYF. The variable domain in full, with the rest retrieved from reference TRBV28 and TRBJ2-3, is DVKVTQSSRYLVKRTGEKVFLECVQDMDHENMFWYRQDPGLGLRLIYFSYDVKMKEKGDIPEGYSVSREKKERFSLILESASTNQTSMYLCASRSGGQGADTQYFGPGTRLTVL.